This TCR beta chain was recorded in a study of glioma-infiltrating T cells after dendritic cell vaccination. Turning to the study itself: Between the early 2000s and the early 2010s, patients got autologous tumor lysate-pulsed dendritic cell vaccines.

To note about this clone: Its antigen is unidentified.

The CDR3 length is 13 residues. Germline loops: CDR1 MNHEY, CDR2 SMNVEV (reference sequence). Primers: 60 V beta forward and 13 J beta reverse. Assay used: immunoSEQ multiplex PCR; TCRdb lists only in-frame clones, some missing. This sample carries approximately 92,000 clones, 65% to 85% of them seen once, and the ten largest clones take about 5.5%. General study results and limits: Survival was not directly related to TCR clonality in these patients.

Time point specified: after dendritic cell vaccination, including at tumor progression/relapse. Before vaccination, two weeks after the third vaccination, and at progression, PBMC were collected. The TCR comes from a human donor with glioblastoma. The chain carries TRBV27 and TRBJ2-5; D is uncertain. The end of the DNA fits TRBJ2-7 better, so the J call may be wrong. Sequences were derived from blood, sampled after dendritic cell vaccination. The CDR3 DNA reads as TGTGCCAGCAGTTATCAGGTGGCCTACGAGCAGTACTTC. The encoded protein is CASSYQVAYEQYF.